This T cell receptor (beta chain) was obtained from a study of blood T cell repertoires in COVID-19. Whole-study context: Sources were T cells, B-cell-depleted T cells, or PBMCs; the material itself was cDNA or gDNA.

Turning to this clone: The same CDR3 arises from other DNA sequences in this sample as well.

Germline-derived CDR1 and CDR2 are DFQATT and SNEGSKA (reference sequence). Trimming pared 3 bases from V and 5 bases from J, leaving 4 bases between. The CDR3 has 10 residues. Under the authors' procedure: Estimation of nucleated cell counts was performed using reference gene primer amplification. Sequencing was performed with immunoSEQ multiplex PCR; in TCRdb, only in-frame clones are kept and a portion is missing. The DNA was the basis for D and trimming; V, J and clone size are from that table. The profile covers some 200,000 clones, with about 90% appearing a single time and under 1.5% taken by the ten largest.

The chain joins TRBV20-1 to TRBJ1-1; D gene uncertain. The clonotype originates from a man aged 25-40 years with acute or convalescent COVID-19. Source material: peripheral blood. The CDR3 nucleotides read TGCAGTGCTAGGCGAACTGAAGCTTTCTTT. Its translation is CSARRTEAFF.